This T cell receptor beta chain was documented in a study of blood T cell repertoires in COVID-19. Across the study: Samples came from the United States, Italy and Spain, spanning acute and convalescent COVID-19. Sources were T cells, B-cell-depleted T cells, or PBMCs; the material itself was cDNA or gDNA.

Original data processing: From reference gene primer amplification, estimates of nucleated cell counts were derived. TCRdb's copy holds only in-frame clones and misses some; the assay was immunoSEQ multiplex PCR. For V, J and clone size, that table is used; D and trimming come from the DNA. The sample lists more than 70,000 clones, approximately 83% occurring once. The germline CDR1 and CDR2 sequences are MNHNY and SVGAGI (reference sequence). Trimming cost V 4 bases and J 1 base, with 17 bases left between them. This CDR3 has 16 residues. This clone has just a few counts. The receptor comes from a man aged 55 to 70 with acute or convalescent COVID-19. Sequencing was carried out using peripheral blood. V is TRBV6-6 and J is TRBJ2-7; tentative D call: TRBD2 (5 bases). In DNA form, the CDR3 reads TGTGCCAGCAGTTCCACGGACTTTGGGGAGTCCTACGAGCAGTACTTC. Translation gives CASSSTDFGESYEQYF.